What follows are 24 T cell receptor beta chains derived from one specimen sequenced in a study of cytomegalovirus exposure and HLA in healthy donors (dated by TCRdb to 2017 to 2019). The method behind the library was the immunoSEQ multiplex PCR assay. The multiplex PCR relied on a mix of 60 forward primers for TCR Vbeta segments and 13 reverse primers for TCR Jbeta segments. TCRdb holds this immuneACCESS table with in-frame rearrangements only. Some clones are missing; in checked studies, unresolved V genes explain under half, and the rest has no known cause. Within this sample are 130,000 or so clones, with 70% to 85% of them counted one time only. The ten largest clonotypes hold more than 4% of the sample. Sequences were obtained from PBMCs. The receptors originated from a male donor in good health and CMV-seropositive.

In DNA form, the CDR3 reads TGTGCCAGCAGCCTGACTAGCGGGGGCCCGTACGAGCAGTACTTC. It yields the protein CASSLTSGGPYEQYF. The V and J genes are TRBV7-2 and TRBJ2-7, with 12 bases matching TRBD2. J was trimmed by 4 bases and V by 5 bases; bases with no gene match: 6. The germline V gene encodes CDR1 SGHTA and CDR2 FQGNSA. This CDR3 spans 15 amino acids.

The V and J genes are TRBV5-4 and TRBJ2-3; possibly TRBD2 for D (5 bases). Trimming removed 0 bases at V and 4 bases at J, with 12 bases between. The V gene's germline CDR1 is SGHNT and CDR2 YYREEE (reference sequence). The CDR3 runs 15 residues. The CDR3 bases are TGTGCCAGCAGCTTGGATGTTAGCGTGCCAGATACGCAGTATTTT. It codes for CASSLDVSVPDTQYF.

The chain joins TRBV5-1 to TRBJ1-1; weak D call: TRBD1 (5 bases). V was clipped by 1 base and J by 1 base, with 14 bases between them. Germline lookup yields CDR1 SGHRS and CDR2 YFSETQ. The CDR3 length is 16 residues. The CDR3 DNA sequence: TGCGCCAGCAGCTTGACGGGGGGAGCGGCGAACACTGAAGCTTTCTTT. This encodes CASSLTGGAANTEAFF.

This clone is a singleton in its sample. The chain combines TRBV11-1 with TRBJ2-1, with a tentative D call TRBD1 (5 bases). Germline CDR1 reads SGHAT; CDR2 reads FQDESV (reference sequence). Trimming took 3 bases from V and 9 from J, leaving 12 bases between them. The CDR3 length is 13 residues. CDR3: CASSFGPTGEQFF. CDR3 nucleotide sequence: TGTGCCAGCAGCTTCGGACCTACAGGTGAGCAGTTCTTC.

This chain links TRBV13 with TRBJ2-7; no reliable D call. V was cut by 1 base and J by 4 bases, with 5 bases left in between. The CDR3 sequence is 12 residues long. Looked up from germline, CDR1 is PRHDT and CDR2 is FYEKMQ (reference sequence). The DNA for the CDR3 is TGTGCCAGCAGCTTAGATCAATACGAGCAGTACTTC. This gives the protein CASSLDQYEQYF.

V usage is TRBV10-3 and J usage is TRBJ2-2; D gene ambiguous. The V gene lost 3 bases and the J gene lost 5 bases, with 7 bases spanning the gap. The germline gives CDR1 ENHRY, CDR2 SYGVKD. This CDR3 has 13 amino acids. This chain's CDR3 is CAISDGQTGELFF. In nucleotides, the CDR3 is TGTGCCATCAGTGATGGTCAGACCGGGGAGCTGTTTTTT.

This clone was picked up a small number of times. The rearrangement joins TRBV30 to TRBJ1-1; D possibly corresponds to TRBD1 (6 bases). This CDR3 spans 14 amino acids. Germline V lookup: CDR1 GTSNPN, CDR2 SVGIG (reference sequence). The V gene lost 4 bases and the J gene lost 1 base, with 13 bases spanning the gap. CDR3 in amino acids: CAWMDSPGNTEAFF. The CDR3 nucleotides are TGTGCCTGGATGGACAGTCCTGGGAACACTGAAGCTTTCTTT.

The chain carries TRBV28 and TRBJ1-2, with D perhaps matching TRBD1 (5 bases). Germline V lookup: CDR1 MDHEN, CDR2 SYDVKM. The V and J ends lost 3 bases and 0 bases respectively, with 11 bases between them. The CDR3 is 15 residues long. The CDR3 sequence: CASSFPRGSNYGYTF. CDR3 DNA sequence: TGTGCCAGCAGTTTCCCAAGGGGTTCTAACTATGGCTACACCTTC.

The rearrangement joins TRBV30 to TRBJ2-1; 7 bases line up with TRBD1. V dropped 2 bases and J dropped 7; count of bases not matched to a gene: 2. The CDR3 length is 12 residues. From germline, CDR1 is GTSNPN and CDR2 SVGIG (reference sequence). As DNA, the CDR3 is TGTGCCTGGAGTAAGGGACAGAATGAGCAGTTCTTC. It is translated as CAWSKGQNEQFF.

This chain uses TRBV7-9 with TRBJ1-2, with 10 bases identical to TRBD1. From germline, CDR1 is SEHNR and CDR2 FQNEAQ (reference sequence). The V and J ends lost 6 bases and 6 bases, in that order; junction bases with no gene match: 10. This CDR3 region has 15 residues. The CDR3: CASRGTTGGFDGYTF. CDR3 bases: TGTGCCAGCAGAGGAACGACAGGGGGCTTTGATGGCTACACCTTC.

The V and J genes are TRBV19 and TRBJ2-2; 7 nucleotides agree with TRBD2. This CDR3 is 14 amino acids long. The trim removed 6 bases at V and 0 bases at J, leaving 1 base unmatched. Germline values: CDR1 LNHDA, CDR2 SQIVND (reference sequence). CDR3 sequence reads: CASRLAANTGELFF. Here the CDR3 DNA reads TGTGCCAGTAGGCTAGCGGCGAACACCGGGGAGCTGTTTTTT.

CDR3 sequence (DNA): TGTGCCAGCAGCCAAGGGCTAAACACCGGGGAGCTGTTTTTT. Encoded protein: CASSQGLNTGELFF. The rearrangement uses TRBV16 and TRBJ2-2; D not resolved. Germline-derived CDR1 and CDR2 are KGHSY and FQNENV. V dropped 2 bases and J dropped 2 bases, with 6 bases sitting between them. This CDR3 is 14 amino acids long.

This clone appeared once. The chain carries TRBV10-3 and TRBJ2-5; weak D call: TRBD2 (7 bases). Between the trimmed V and J ends, which lost 10 bases and 2 bases, there was a span of 17 bases. The CDR3 spans 14 residues. CDR1 ENHRY and CDR2 SYGVKD come from the germline V gene. CDR3 bases: TGTGCCACCGTGGGGGGGGCGCCTCAAGAGACCCAGTACTTC. Encoded protein: CATVGGAPQETQYF.

The chain links TRBV10-3 to TRBJ2-5, with TRBD2 matching 8 bases. Germline V gene lookup returns CDR1 ENHRY and CDR2 SYGVKD. The ends lost 4 bases at V and 5 bases at J; junction bases unmatched: 15. The length of the CDR3 is 17 residues. This CDR3 is CAISAGASGLPEETQYF. The CDR3, as DNA: TGTGCCATCAGTGCGGGAGCTAGCGGGCTCCCCGAGGAGACCCAGTACTTC.

This clone was seen a handful of times. The rearrangement joins TRBV6-4 to TRBJ1-6, with D possibly matching TRBD1 (6 bases). CDR3 length: 14 residues. V shed 6 bases and J shed 10 bases, with 16 bases lying between them. Germline CDR1 reads MRHNA; CDR2 reads SNTAGT. CDR3 DNA sequence: TGTGCCAGCAGCGCCGGGACAACAGGCTCACCCCTCCACTTT. Amino acid sequence: CASSAGTTGSPLHF.

V is TRBV5-5 and J is TRBJ2-7; 10 bases are a match to TRBD2. This CDR3 has 14 residues. Losses at the gene ends were 6 bases for V and 1 base for J; bases not matched to a gene: 4. Per the germline V gene, CDR1 is SGHKS and CDR2 is YYEKEE (reference sequence). The CDR3 reads CASKSGRASYEQYF. CDR3 sequence (DNA): TGTGCCAGCAAGAGCGGGAGGGCTTCCTACGAGCAGTACTTC.

The chain couples TRBV23-1 to TRBJ1-5, with D possibly matching TRBD1 (6 bases). TRBV23-1 is classed as an ORF, of uncertain function. CDR3 size: 15 residues. V shed 3 bases and J shed 4 bases, with 13 bases lying between them. The CDR3 sequence is CASSHSKQGNQPQHF. CDR3 DNA: TGCGCCAGCAGTCACTCAAAGCAGGGGAATCAGCCCCAGCATTTT.

The chain combines TRBV5-1 with TRBJ2-3; the D gene is possibly TRBD2 (5 bases). The CDR3 spans 13 residues. The germline V and J ends were trimmed by 0 bases and 4 bases, with 6 bases remaining between them. Germline V gene sequence: CDR1 SGHRS, CDR2 YFSETQ. CDR3 amino acids: CASSLVLADTQYF. The CDR3 DNA sequence: TGCGCCAGCAGCTTGGTACTAGCAGATACGCAGTATTTT.

The chain couples TRBV13 to TRBJ1-6; 7 bases match TRBD1. The trim removed 5 bases at V and 5 bases at J, leaving 9 bases unmatched. CDR1 PRHDT and CDR2 FYEKMQ come from the germline V gene (reference sequence). The CDR3 sequence is 16 residues long. CDR3 sequence reads: CASSQDRTRNNSPLHF. The CDR3 bases are TGTGCCAGCAGCCAGGACAGGACGAGGAATAATTCACCCCTCCACTTT.

This chain uses TRBV19 with TRBJ2-4, with a tentative D call TRBD1 (7 bases). The CDR3 covers 17 residues. The germline V gene encodes CDR1 LNHDA and CDR2 SQIVND (reference sequence). Trimming took 5 bases from V and 1 from J, leaving 18 bases between them. The chain's CDR3 is CASSDGEGAGAKNIQYF. Written as DNA, the CDR3 is TGTGCCAGTAGTGATGGCGAGGGGGCGGGGGCCAAAAACATTCAGTACTTC.

J is TRBJ2-1 and V is TRBV27; TRBD2 is a possible D gene (5 bases). In germline, CDR1 is MNHEY, CDR2 SMNVEV (reference sequence). This CDR3 spans 14 amino acids. V lost 2 bases and J lost 7, with 12 bases in between. CDR3 DNA sequence: TGTGCCAGCAGTTTAGGGCTTACGGGGAATGAGCAGTTCTTC. The encoded protein is CASSLGLTGNEQFF.

The chain has TRBV6-5 and TRBJ1-2; TRBD1 is a possible D gene (6 bases). Per the germline V gene, CDR1 is MNHEY and CDR2 is SVGAGI. Trimming shortened V by 0 bases and J by 4 bases, and 15 bases separated the two germline ends. CDR3 length: 16 amino acids. The CDR3 is CASSYSGAGRGYGYTF. The CDR3 DNA follows: TGTGCCAGCAGTTACTCGGGGGCAGGGAGGGGCTATGGCTACACCTTC.

This chain links TRBV27 with TRBJ1-4, with TRBD1 identical over 9 bases. The trim removed 3 bases at V and 4 bases at J, leaving 9 bases unmatched. CDR1 and CDR2 (germline): MNHEY, SMNVEV (reference sequence). CDR3 length: 17 residues. The CDR3 protein is CASSLGGGTGFNEKLFF. The CDR3 DNA is TGTGCCAGCAGTTTGGGGGGCGGGACAGGGTTTAATGAAAAACTGTTTTTT.

The chain recombines TRBV5-1 with TRBJ2-7, with D possibly being TRBD2 (6 bases). The ends were cut back, 3 bases at V and 7 bases at J, with 17 bases in the middle. CDR3 length: 14 residues. Looked up from germline, CDR1 is SGHRS and CDR2 is YFSETQ. The CDR3 coding sequence is TGCGCCAGCAGCTCCTACTCGGACGGAGGGGAGCAGTACTTC. As protein: CASSSYSDGGEQYF.